The present TCR beta chain was sequenced within a study of blood T cell repertoires in COVID-19. Clinical history reported by participants formed the basis on which cohorts were assigned. Per germline, CDR1 MNHEY and CDR2 SMNVEV (reference sequence). The length of the CDR3 is 15 residues. V was shortened by 2 bases and J by 2 bases, with 13 bases between the two germline ends. Assay used: immunoSEQ multiplex PCR; TCRdb lists only in-frame clones, some missing. This sample has 220,000 or so clones, with 85% to 90% found just once. Input material: PBMCs or T cells enriched from blood (not recorded which). The clonotype originates from a woman younger than 35 in a cohort exposed to, infected with or recovered from COVID-19 (not recorded which). The chain employs TRBV27 and TRBJ2-7; TRBD2 might be the D (6 bases). CDR3 sequence: CASSLTGTETYEQYF. As DNA, the CDR3 is TGTGCCAGCAGTTTAACCGGGACTGAAACCTACGAGCAGTACTTC.